This T cell receptor (beta chain) was observed in a study of naive and memory T cell subsets. This clonotype was observed at least ten times. Antigen unknown. CDR3 size: 18 residues. Germline loops: CDR1 SGHDN, CDR2 FVKESK. After removal of 3 bases from V and 1 base from J, the junction contained 10 bases not matched to a gene. Broader study findings: In naive cells, over 85% of TCR sequences were seen only once. Naive and memory repertoire findings lacked a ground truth for validation. Between naive and memory subsets, TCR abundance power law exponents differed.

After CD4 positive bead selection, the CD4-negative fraction gave CD8 T cells. The beta constant-region primer was an equimolar mix of two oligonucleotides covering TRBC1 and TRBC2. The ligated cDNA underwent four PCR rounds using SP2 and nested alpha and beta constant-region primers. MiXCR, run by TCRdb on the UMI-ligation and nested PCR reads, gives a single entry per CDR3 protein. Of 25,000 to 40,000 distinct CDR3 sequences detected, around 18% appear once; the ten largest clones hold about 3%. The clonotype comes from a human donor in good health. V usage is TRBV14 and J usage is TRBJ2-4; TRBD1 matches 9 bases. Sequenced: effector memory CD4+ T cells from blood. Subset meaning: effector memory, CD45RA- CD27-. The CDR3 loop is CASSQGQGNKVAKNIQYF. Here the CDR3 DNA reads TGTGCCAGCAGCCAGGGACAGGGAAATAAAGTGGCCAAAAACATTCAGTACTTC.